The 13 T cell receptor beta chains given below trace back to one sample, sequenced in a study of shared clonotypes between healthy human individuals. The data were produced by immunoSEQ multiplex PCR, yet TCRdb's version contains in-frame clones alone and is incomplete. The sample shows about 2.4 million clones, 93% of them seen only once. Sequenced material: naive CD4+ T cells from PBMCs. The subset was: CD45RA+ positively selected. These receptors all stem from a man between 18 and 35 years old in good health. Some clones in this sample may be carry-over from other donors' samples.

This clone was counted once. The chain links TRBV10-3 to TRBJ2-7; the match to TRBD2 covers 7 bases. Germline CDR1 ENHRY, CDR2 SYGVKD. This CDR3 has 14 amino acids. Trimming cost V 5 bases and J 7 bases; bases outside gene matches: 11. In DNA form, the CDR3 reads TGTGCCATCAGTCCGACTAGCTCGCAGGGTGAGCAGTACTTC. Its translation is CAISPTSSQGEQYF.

This chain connects TRBV7-9 to TRBJ2-2; 9 positions match TRBD2. The CDR3 spans 18 residues. V shed 2 bases, J shed 1 base, and the junction held 8 bases outside the gene matches. Germline V gene data show CDR1 as SEHNR and CDR2 as FQNEAQ (reference sequence). The CDR3 region is CASSLIPGLALNTGELFF. DNA of the CDR3: TGTGCCAGCAGCTTAATTCCGGGACTAGCACTGAACACCGGGGAGCTGTTTTTT.

This clone has more than one count but fewer than ten. The rearrangement joins TRBV6-1 to TRBJ1-1; D remains unclear. Trimming shortened V by 1 base and J by 7 bases, and 4 bases separated the two germline ends. The germline CDR1 and CDR2 sequences are MNHNS and SASEGT. The CDR3 is 11 amino acids. The CDR3 sequence is CASSEEVEAFF. As DNA, the CDR3 is TGTGCCAGCAGTGAAGAGGTTGAAGCTTTCTTT.

The chain links TRBV28 to TRBJ1-1; 8 nucleotides agree with TRBD1. CDR1 is MDHEN and CDR2 is SYDVKM in the germline V gene. CDR3 size: 17 residues. The ends lost 4 bases at V and 3 bases at J; junction bases unmatched: 13. The CDR3 is CASSSPGQVRVDTEAFF. The CDR3 nucleotides are TGTGCCAGCAGTTCCCCGGGACAGGTCCGGGTTGACACTGAAGCTTTCTTT.

The chain carries TRBV7-6 and TRBJ2-1; D perhaps matches TRBD2 (5 bases). CDR1 SGHVS and CDR2 FNYEAQ come from the germline V gene. The V gene lost 5 bases and the J gene lost 5 bases, with 13 bases spanning the gap. The CDR3 has 14 residues. The CDR3 region is CASSQLPADNEQFF. CDR3 sequence (DNA): TGTGCCAGCAGCCAGTTGCCAGCGGACAATGAGCAGTTCTTC.

This clone was counted a single time. This chain links TRBV5-1 with TRBJ2-5; 13 bases map to TRBD2. V was pared by 7 bases and J by 4 bases, with 7 bases of the junction left unmatched. The CDR3 covers 15 residues. Per the germline V gene, CDR1 is SGHRS and CDR2 is YFSETQ. The CDR3 region has the DNA TGCGCCAGCGGACGACTAGCGGGAGGAGGAGAGACCCAGTACTTC. Protein product: CASGRLAGGGETQYF.

This chain connects TRBV6-1 to TRBJ2-7, with 10 bases identical to TRBD2. This CDR3 comprises 14 residues. The V gene's germline CDR1 is MNHNS and CDR2 SASEGT. V was pared by 6 bases and J by 0 bases, with 2 bases of the junction left unmatched. The CDR3 coding sequence is TGTGCCAGCAGGTCTAGCGGGAGCTCCTACGAGCAGTACTTC. It specifies CASRSSGSSYEQYF.

The gene calls are TRBV19 and TRBJ2-1; TRBD2 aligns across 15 bases. V gave up 6 bases and J gave up 4 bases; unmatched junction bases: 7. CDR1 and CDR2 from the germline V gene are LNHDA and SQIVND (reference sequence). The CDR3 runs to 17 residues. The CDR3 DNA is TGTGCCAGTAGCGGCCCGGGACTAGCGGGAGGTTACAATGAGCAGTTCTTC. It translates to CASSGPGLAGGYNEQFF.

This rearrangement joins TRBV4-3 to TRBJ1-2; D uncertain. The germline CDR1 and CDR2 sequences are LGHNA and YSLEER. The CDR3 runs to 17 residues. V lost 0 bases, J lost 0 bases, and 14 bases lay in between. The CDR3 sequence is CASSQEKVIGPNYGYTF. The DNA for the CDR3 is TGCGCCAGCAGCCAAGAAAAGGTTATCGGGCCTAACTATGGCTACACCTTC.

The rearrangement joins TRBV9 to TRBJ2-3, with TRBD2 matching 7 bases. V shed 3 bases and J 4 bases; nucleotides not matched to a gene: 11. The germline V gene has CDR1 SGDLS and CDR2 YYNGEE. There are 16 residues in the CDR3. CDR3 sequence (DNA): TGTGCCAGCAGCGGGCCCCATGGCGGGAGCCCAGATACGCAGTATTTT. This gives the protein CASSGPHGGSPDTQYF.

The rearrangement links TRBV12-5 to TRBJ2-2, with TRBD2 matching 9 bases. The CDR3 has 18 residues. Germline V gene lookup returns CDR1 LGHNT and CDR2 FRNRAP. V lost 7 bases to trimming and J lost 6 bases; unmatched junction nucleotides: 18. CDR3 in amino acids: CASAAHPLVAGAAGELFF. For the CDR3, the DNA is TGTGCTAGTGCCGCTCACCCTCTAGTAGCGGGAGCGGCCGGGGAGCTGTTTTTT.

This chain uses TRBV5-1 with TRBJ2-5; 8 bases fit TRBD2. Per germline, CDR1 SGHRS and CDR2 YFSETQ. The V gene end was trimmed by 0 bases and the J gene end by 5 bases; junction bases not matched to a gene: 9. The CDR3 extends over 16 amino acids. The CDR3 region is CASSLGLAFGEETQYF. The DNA for the CDR3 is TGCGCCAGCAGCTTGGGACTAGCGTTTGGAGAGGAGACCCAGTACTTC.

The rearrangement joins TRBV6-5 to TRBJ2-7, with 10 bases identical to TRBD1. Germline CDR1 is MNHEY and CDR2 is SVGAGI. J was trimmed by 5 bases and V by 2 bases; bases with no gene match: 3. The CDR3 covers 14 residues. Here the CDR3 reads CASSYGTGENEQYF. In DNA form, the CDR3 reads TGTGCCAGCAGTTACGGGACAGGGGAAAACGAGCAGTACTTC.